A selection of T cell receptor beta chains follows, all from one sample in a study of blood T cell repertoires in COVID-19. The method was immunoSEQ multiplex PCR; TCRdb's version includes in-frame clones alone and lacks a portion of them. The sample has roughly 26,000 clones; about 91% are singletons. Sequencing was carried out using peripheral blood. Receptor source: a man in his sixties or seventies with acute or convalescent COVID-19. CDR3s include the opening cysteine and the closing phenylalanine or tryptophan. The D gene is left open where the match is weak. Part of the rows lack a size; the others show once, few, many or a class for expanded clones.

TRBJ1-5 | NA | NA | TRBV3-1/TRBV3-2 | TGTGCCAGCAGCCAAGGAGCCCGGGAAGATCAGCCCCAGCATTTT | CASSQGAREDQPQHF
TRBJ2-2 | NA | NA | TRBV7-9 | TGTGCCAGCAGCTTCGGGCGGGCGAACACCGGGGAGCTGTTTTTT | CASSFGRANTGELFF
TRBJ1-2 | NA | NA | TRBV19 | TGTGCCAGTAAAGTCGGGGGTGCTAACTATGGCTACACCTTC | CASKVGGANYGYTF
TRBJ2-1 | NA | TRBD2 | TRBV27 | TGTGCCAGCAGTAGGATTCGTAGCGGGGGCACCTACAATGAGCAGTTCTTC | CASSRIRSGGTYNEQFF
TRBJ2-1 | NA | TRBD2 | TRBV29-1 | TGCAGCGTTGAATGGCTAGCGGGAGCACGGGAGCAGTTCTTC | CSVEWLAGAREQFF
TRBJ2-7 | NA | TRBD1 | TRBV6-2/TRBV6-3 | TGTGCCAGCAGTTACCCGGAGATGGGGACAGGAAGCGAGCAGTACTTC | CASSYPEMGTGSEQYF
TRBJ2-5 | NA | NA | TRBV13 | TGTGCCAGCAGCTCCCCAGGGAATCAAGAGACCCAGTACTTC | CASSSPGNQETQYF
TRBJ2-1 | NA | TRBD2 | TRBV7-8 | TGTGCCAGCAGCCCCGGGGGGAGCTCCTACAATGAGCAGTTCTTC | CASSPGGSSYNEQFF
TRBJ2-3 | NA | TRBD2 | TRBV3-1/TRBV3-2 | TGTGCCAGCAGCGCGCCGGGACTACAAAACACAGATACGCAGTATTTT | CASSAPGLQNTDTQYF
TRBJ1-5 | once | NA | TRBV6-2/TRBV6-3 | TGTGCCAGCAGTTCAAGGCAGCGTAGCAATCAGCCCCAGCATTTT | CASSSRQRSNQPQHF
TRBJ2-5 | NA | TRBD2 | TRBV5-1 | TGCGCCAGCAGCTTTAGCGGGGGCTTCCAAGAGACCCAGTACTTC | CASSFSGGFQETQYF
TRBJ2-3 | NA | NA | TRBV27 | TGTGCCAGCAGTTTACGGGCAGGGTGGTCGGATACGCAGTATTTT | CASSLRAGWSDTQYF
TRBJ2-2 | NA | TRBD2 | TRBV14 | TGTGCCAGCAGCTACGGACTAGCGGGAGCAAATACCGGGGAGCTGTTTTTT | CASSYGLAGANTGELFF
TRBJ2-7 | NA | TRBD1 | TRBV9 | TGTGCCAGCACCCCCGGACAGGACGGCTCCTACGAGCAGTACTTC | CASTPGQDGSYEQYF
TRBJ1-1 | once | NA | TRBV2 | TGTGCCAGCAGTGAAGGTGCTCGAGTTGAAGCTTTCTTT | CASSEGARVEAFF
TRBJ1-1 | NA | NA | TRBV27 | TGTGCCAGCTGGCGGGACACTGAAGCTTTCTTT | CASWRDTEAFF
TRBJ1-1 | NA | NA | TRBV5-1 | TGCGCCAGCAGCTTGGAAGGGGAAGACACTGAAGCTTTCTTT | CASSLEGEDTEAFF
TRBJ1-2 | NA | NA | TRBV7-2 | TGTGCCAGCAGCTTCGGCAGGGGAAATGGCTACACCTTC | CASSFGRGNGYTF
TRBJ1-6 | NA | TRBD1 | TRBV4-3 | TGCGCCAGCAGCCAAGTGATGGCAGGGGGATCACCCCTCCACTTT | CASSQVMAGGSPLHF
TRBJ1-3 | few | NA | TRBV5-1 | TGCGCCAGCAGCTTAGCCCCAGGGGCTGGAAACACCATATATTTT | CASSLAPGAGNTIYF
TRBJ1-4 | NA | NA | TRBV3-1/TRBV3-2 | TGTGCCAGCAGCCGCGGGGCCAATGAAAAACTGTTTTTT | CASSRGANEKLFF
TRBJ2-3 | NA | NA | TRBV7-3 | TGTGCCAGCAGTCTCCTTGGGCAGAACACAGATACGCAGTATTTT | CASSLLGQNTDTQYF
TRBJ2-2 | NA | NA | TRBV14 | TGTGCCAGCAGCCAAGCTGGGAGCGGGGAGCTGTTTTTT | CASSQAGSGELFF
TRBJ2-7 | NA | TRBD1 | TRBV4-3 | TGCGCCAGCAGCCAGGCGGACAGGGGCTACGAGCAGTACTTC | CASSQADRGYEQYF
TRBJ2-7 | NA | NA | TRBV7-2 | TGTGCCAGCAGCTCCTTCGCCGGCGGGCAGTACTTC | CASSSFAGGQYF
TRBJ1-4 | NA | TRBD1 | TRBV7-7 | TGTGCCAGCAGCTTAGGAGGGGGCGCCCCCGATGTCGAAAAACTGTTTTTT | CASSLGGGAPDVEKLFF
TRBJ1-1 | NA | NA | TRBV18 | TGTGCCAGCTCATTAGGGGGTAACACTGAAGCTTTCTTT | CASSLGGNTEAFF
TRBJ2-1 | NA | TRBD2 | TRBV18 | TGTGCCAGCTCACCAACCACAGCGGGAGGCAATGAGCAGTTCTTC | CASSPTTAGGNEQFF
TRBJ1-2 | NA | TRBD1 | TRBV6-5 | TGTGCCAGCAGACGGACAGGGCCTATTGATGGCTACACCTTC | CASRRTGPIDGYTF
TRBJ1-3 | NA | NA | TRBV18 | TGTGCCAGCTCACCTGCCCGAGCTGGAAACACCATATATTTT | CASSPARAGNTIYF
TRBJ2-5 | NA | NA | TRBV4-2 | TGTGCCAGCAGCCAAGATCGCAGAGAGACCCAGTACTTC | CASSQDRRETQYF
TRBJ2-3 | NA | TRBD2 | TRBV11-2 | TGTGCCAGCAGCGATTTTAGTCCGACTAGCGGGAGGGTCGGGGATACGCAGTATTTT | CASSDFSPTSGRVGDTQYF
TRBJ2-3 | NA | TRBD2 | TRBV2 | TGTGCCAGCAGTGAAGAGACCGCGGGAGAGCGCACAGATACGCAGTATTTT | CASSEETAGERTDTQYF
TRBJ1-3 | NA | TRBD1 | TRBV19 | TGTGCCAGTAGTATGTCTGGACAGGGGACAGGAAACACCATATATTTT | CASSMSGQGTGNTIYF
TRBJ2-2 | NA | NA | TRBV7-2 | TGTGCCAGCAGCGTAGAGCCCTCGGGCACCGGGGAGCTGTTTTTT | CASSVEPSGTGELFF
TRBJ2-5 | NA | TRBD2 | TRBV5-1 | TGCGCCAGCAGTAGCGGGACTAGCGGGAGGTGGGCACAAGAGACCCAGTACTTC | CASSSGTSGRWAQETQYF
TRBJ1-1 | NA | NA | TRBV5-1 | TGCGCCAGCTACCTCGAACGGGGCACTGAAGCTTTCTTT | CASYLERGTEAFF
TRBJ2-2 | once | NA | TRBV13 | TGTGCCAGCAGCTTAGCTAGCGACGGCACCGGGGAGCTGTTTTTT | CASSLASDGTGELFF
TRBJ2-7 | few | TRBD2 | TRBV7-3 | TGTGCCAGCAGCTTAGGGACTAGCGGTTCCTACGAGCAGTACTTC | CASSLGTSGSYEQYF
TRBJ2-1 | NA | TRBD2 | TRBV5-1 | TGCGCCAGCAGCTTGGTCCTAGCGGGAGGAGGGGGCAATGAGCAGTTCTTC | CASSLVLAGGGGNEQFF
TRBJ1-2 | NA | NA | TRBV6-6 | TGTGCCAGCAGTTTCGACTCCTACGGCTACACCTTC | CASSFDSYGYTF
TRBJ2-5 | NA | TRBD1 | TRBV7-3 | TGTGCCAGCAGCTTCACTCAGGGGGCCTGGGAGACCCAGTACTTC | CASSFTQGAWETQYF
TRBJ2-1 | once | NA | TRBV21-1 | TGTGCCAGCAGCGAGTTCCAAACGAGCTCCTACAATGAGCAGTTCTTC | CASSEFQTSSYNEQFF
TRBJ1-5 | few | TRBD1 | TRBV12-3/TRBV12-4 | TGTGCCAGCAGCCCGGGGACAGGCCCCCAGCATTTT | CASSPGTGPQHF
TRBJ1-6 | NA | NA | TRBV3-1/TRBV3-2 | TGTGCCAGCAGACCCGGGACATCAAATTCACCCCTCCACTTT | CASRPGTSNSPLHF
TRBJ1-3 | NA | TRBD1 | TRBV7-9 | TGTGCCAGCAGACTACCGGGACAGGGGGATACAAGCTCTGGAAACACCATATATTTT | CASRLPGQGDTSSGNTIYF